Listed here are 15 T cell receptor beta chains from one sample, sequenced in a study of vaccination effects on CD4 cells after COVID-19. Clones were read by immunoSEQ multiplex PCR, and TCRdb kept only the in-frame ones, dropping some. Of tens of thousands of clones in the sample, approximately 71% were seen once. Sequencing in the ViraFEST assay came after antigen-specific CD4+ T cells had been expanded with viral peptide pools, which were used to stimulate PBMC. The authors isolated CD4+ T cells after around nine days of culture. Negative nucleocapsid antibody tests before and after vaccination confirmed no previous SARS-CoV-2 infection. The antigens these receptors bind are not known. The material sequenced was CD4+ T cells from PBMCs cultured with HCoV-OC43 spike peptides, taken before COVID-19 vaccination. The subset was: HCoV-OC43 spike overlapping peptide pool stimulation. The source is a human donor who received a COVID-19 vaccine.

J is TRBJ1-3 and V is TRBV9; D remains unclear. The CDR3 covers 15 residues. Trimming removed 0 bases from V and 0 bases from J, with 7 bases in between. The germline CDR1 and CDR2 sequences are SGDLS and YYNGEE. CDR3 region: CASSVATASGNTIYF. DNA for the CDR3: TGTGCCAGCAGCGTAGCTACAGCCTCTGGAAACACCATATATTTT.

The CDR3 DNA sequence: TGTGCCTGGAGTGTACTAGGTAGCGGGGGGTCGTACAATGAGCAGTTCTTC. Protein sequence: CAWSVLGSGGSYNEQFF. V and J are TRBV30 and TRBJ2-1; TRBD2 agrees at 10 bases. Trimming took 0 bases from V and 4 from J; bases not matched to a gene: 9. The CDR3 length is 17 residues. CDR1 and CDR2 from the germline V gene are GTSNPN and SVGIG (reference sequence).

The chain joins TRBV18 to TRBJ2-2; D remains ambiguous. The V gene's germline CDR1 is KGHSH and CDR2 LQKENI. The V end was cut by 1 base, the J end by 0 bases, with 3 bases between. The length of the CDR3 is 14 residues. The CDR3 is CASSPQTNTGELFF. The CDR3 region has the DNA TGTGCCAGCTCACCACAAACGAACACCGGGGAGCTGTTTTTT.

The genes are TRBV24-1 and TRBJ2-5, with TRBD1 matching 9 bases. J lost 4 bases, V lost 3 bases, and 5 bases had no gene match. From germline, CDR1 is KGHDR and CDR2 SFDVKD. This CDR3 has 15 amino acids. CDR3 nucleotides: TGTGCCACCAGTGATCCCCGGGGACAGGGAGAGACCCAGTACTTC. This gives the protein CATSDPRGQGETQYF.

The genes are TRBV3-1 (or the pseudogene TRBV3-2) and TRBJ2-5; D is possibly TRBD2 (7 bases). Trimming took 0 bases from V and 3 from J, leaving 20 bases between them. Germline V gene sequence: CDR1 LGHDT, CDR2 YNNKEL (reference sequence). The CDR3 has 18 amino acids. The CDR3 DNA reads TGTGCCAGCAGCCAAGACCTCGTGGGGGGGGCCGGAAAAGAGACCCAGTACTTC. Translating gives CASSQDLVGGAGKETQYF.

This clone was seen more than once but under ten times. V is TRBV18 and J is TRBJ1-2; 9 positions agree with TRBD1. The germline V gene has CDR1 KGHSH and CDR2 LQKENI. This CDR3 comprises 15 residues. V dropped 4 bases and J dropped 3; count of bases not matched to a gene: 6. The CDR3 loop reads CASSRDRALDYGYTF. For the CDR3, the DNA is TGTGCCAGCTCACGGGACAGGGCTTTGGACTATGGCTACACCTTC.

This sequence joins TRBV28 and TRBJ2-5; D is perhaps TRBD2 (6 bases). The CDR3 has 14 amino acids. The V and J ends lost 2 bases and 6 bases respectively, with 13 bases between them. Germline V gene lookup returns CDR1 MDHEN and CDR2 SYDVKM. Here the CDR3 reads CASSLTRGGKTQYF. The CDR3 region has the DNA TGTGCCAGCAGTTTAACGCGGGGCGGAAAGACCCAGTACTTC.

V and J are TRBV28 and TRBJ1-1; TRBD1 matches 9 bases. The CDR3 consists of 12 residues. With 7 bases clipped from V and 10 bases from J, the junction kept 7 bases outside the gene matches. Germline V gene sequence: CDR1 MDHEN, CDR2 SYDVKM. The CDR3 nucleotides are TGTGCCAGCACCACAGGGGGCGCCGGAGCTTTCTTT. Protein product: CASTTGGAGAFF.

This clone has just a few counts. The V and J genes are TRBV2 and TRBJ2-2; 7 nucleotides agree with TRBD1. The V segment lost 6 bases and the J segment 0 bases; nucleotides outside the gene matches: 1. Per the germline V gene, CDR1 is SNHLY and CDR2 is FYNNEI. The CDR3 runs to 14 residues. As DNA, the CDR3 is TGTGCCAGCAGCGGGACAGCGAACACCGGGGAGCTGTTTTTT. Its translation is CASSGTANTGELFF.

This sequence joins TRBV5-1 and TRBJ1-1; D gene uncertain. Germline CDR1 is SGHRS and CDR2 is YFSETQ. Trimming pared 7 bases from V and 7 bases from J, leaving 14 bases between. The CDR3 runs 12 residues. Here the CDR3 reads CASGDARSEAFF. The CDR3 DNA sequence: TGCGCCAGCGGAGATGCGCGCAGTGAAGCTTTCTTT. The entire variable domain, with the rest obtained from reference TRBV5-1 and TRBJ1-1, is as follows: KAGVTQTPRYLIKTRGQQVTLSCSPISGHRSVSWYQQTPGQGLQFLFEYFSETQRNKGNFPGRFSGRQFSNSRSEMNVSTLELGDSALYLCASGDARSEAFFGQGTRLTVV.

The gene calls are TRBV6-5 and TRBJ2-7; D perhaps matches TRBD2 (5 bases). Germline assignment: CDR1 MNHEY and CDR2 SVGAGI. The CDR3 sequence is 11 residues long. Trimming stripped 10 bases from V and 4 bases from J, with 11 bases between. CDR3 sequence reads: CATRSGYEQYV. CDR3 DNA: TGTGCCACCCGGAGCGGTTACGAGCAGTACGTC.

The V and J genes are TRBV5-6 and TRBJ2-7, with 8 nucleotides matching TRBD1. This CDR3 comprises 14 residues. The V gene's germline CDR1 is SGHDT and CDR2 YYEEEE. Trimming at V came to 4 bases and at J to 2 bases, leaving 5 bases not matched to a gene. In DNA form, the CDR3 reads TGTGCCAGCAGCGACTGGACAGGGACCTACGAGCAGTACGTC. Amino acid sequence: CASSDWTGTYEQYV.

The genes are TRBV19 and TRBJ2-1, with D perhaps assigned TRBD1 or TRBD2 (5 bases each). Germline CDR1 LNHDA, CDR2 SQIVND (reference sequence). The ends were cut back, 10 bases at V and 12 bases at J, with 13 bases in the middle. This CDR3 is built from 10 residues. As DNA, the CDR3 is TGTGCCATACGATCTGGGGGGCAGTTCTTC. It encodes CAIRSGGQFF.

This chain uses TRBV27 with TRBJ1-4, with D possibly matching TRBD1 (6 bases). Deletions cut 3 bases from V and 3 bases from J, with 8 bases between. Germline CDR1 is MNHEY and CDR2 is SMNVEV (reference sequence). CDR3 size: 14 residues. CDR3 DNA sequence: TGTGCCAGCAGTTTTACAGGGTCTAATGAAAAACTGTTTTTT. Protein product: CASSFTGSNEKLFF.

The V gene is TRBV6-1, the J gene TRBJ1-6; 8 bases line up with TRBD1. V was clipped by 4 bases and J by 4 bases; unmatched bases: 6. The CDR3 has 16 amino acids. From germline, CDR1 is MNHNS and CDR2 SASEGT. The CDR3 protein is CASSGLTGEYNSPLHF. The CDR3 coding sequence is TGTGCCAGCAGTGGGCTGACAGGGGAATATAATTCACCCCTCCACTTT.